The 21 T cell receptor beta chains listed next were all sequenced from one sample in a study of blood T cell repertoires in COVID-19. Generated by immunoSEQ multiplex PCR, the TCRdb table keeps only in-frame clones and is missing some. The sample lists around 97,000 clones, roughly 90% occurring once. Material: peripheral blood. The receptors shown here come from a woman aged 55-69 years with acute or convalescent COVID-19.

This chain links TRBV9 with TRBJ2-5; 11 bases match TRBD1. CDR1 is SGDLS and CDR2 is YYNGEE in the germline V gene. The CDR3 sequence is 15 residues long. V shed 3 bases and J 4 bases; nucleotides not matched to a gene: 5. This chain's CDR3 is CASSASGTGGETQYF. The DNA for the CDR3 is TGTGCCAGCAGCGCCTCCGGGACAGGGGGAGAGACCCAGTACTTC. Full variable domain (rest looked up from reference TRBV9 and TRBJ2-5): DSGVTQTPKHLITATGQRVTLRCSPRSGDLSVYWYQQSLDQGLQFLIQYYNGEERAKGNILERFSAQQFPDLHSELNLSSLELGDSALYFCASSASGTGGETQYFGPGTRLLVL.

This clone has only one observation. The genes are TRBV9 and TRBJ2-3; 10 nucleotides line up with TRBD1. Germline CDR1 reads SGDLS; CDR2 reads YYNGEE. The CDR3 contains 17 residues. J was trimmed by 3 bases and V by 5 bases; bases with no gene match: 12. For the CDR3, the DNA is TGTGCCAGCAGTAAGACAGGGGGCGCCTCCCCAACAGATACGCAGTATTTT. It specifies CASSKTGGASPTDTQYF.

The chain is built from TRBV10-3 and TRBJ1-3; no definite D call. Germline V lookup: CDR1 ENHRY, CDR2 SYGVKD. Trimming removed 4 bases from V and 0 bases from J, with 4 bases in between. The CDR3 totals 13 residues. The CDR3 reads CAISVSSGNTIYF. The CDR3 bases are TGTGCCATCAGTGTCTCCTCTGGAAACACCATATATTTT.

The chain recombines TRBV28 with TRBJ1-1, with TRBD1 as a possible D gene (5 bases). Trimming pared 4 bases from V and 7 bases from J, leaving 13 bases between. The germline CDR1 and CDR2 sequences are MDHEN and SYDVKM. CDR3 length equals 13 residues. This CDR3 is CASSYQLTDEAFF. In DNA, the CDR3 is TGTGCCAGCAGTTATCAATTGACAGATGAAGCTTTCTTT.

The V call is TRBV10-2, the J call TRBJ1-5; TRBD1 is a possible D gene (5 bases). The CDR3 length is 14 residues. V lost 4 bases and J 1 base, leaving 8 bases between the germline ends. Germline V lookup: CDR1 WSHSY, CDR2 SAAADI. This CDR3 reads CASSGQGSNQPQHF. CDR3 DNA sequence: TGCGCCAGCAGTGGGCAGGGAAGCAATCAGCCCCAGCATTTT.

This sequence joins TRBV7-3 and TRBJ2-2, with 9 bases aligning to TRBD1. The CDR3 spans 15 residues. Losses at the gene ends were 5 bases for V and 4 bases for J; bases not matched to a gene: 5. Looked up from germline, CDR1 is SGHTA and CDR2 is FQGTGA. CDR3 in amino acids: CASSATGGVTGELFF. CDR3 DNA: TGTGCCAGCAGCGCGACAGGGGGTGTCACCGGGGAGCTGTTTTTT.

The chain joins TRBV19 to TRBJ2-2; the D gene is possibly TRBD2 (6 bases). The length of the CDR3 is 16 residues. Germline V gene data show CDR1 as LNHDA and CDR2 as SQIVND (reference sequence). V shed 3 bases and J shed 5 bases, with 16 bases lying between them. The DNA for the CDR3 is TGTGCCAGTAGTATTGACGGGACGCGGGGTACCGGGGAGCTGTTTTTT. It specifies CASSIDGTRGTGELFF.

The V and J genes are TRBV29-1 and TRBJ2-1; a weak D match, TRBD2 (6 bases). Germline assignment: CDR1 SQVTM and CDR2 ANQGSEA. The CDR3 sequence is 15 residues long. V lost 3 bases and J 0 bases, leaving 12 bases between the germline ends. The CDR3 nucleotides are TGCAGCGTTGACCCGGGAGCCCTCTCCTACAATGAGCAGTTCTTC. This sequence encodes CSVDPGALSYNEQFF.

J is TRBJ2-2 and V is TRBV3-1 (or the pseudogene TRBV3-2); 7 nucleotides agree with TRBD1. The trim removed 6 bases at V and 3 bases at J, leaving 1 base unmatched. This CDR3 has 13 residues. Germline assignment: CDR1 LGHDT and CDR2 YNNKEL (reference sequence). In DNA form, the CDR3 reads TGTGCCAGCAGTACAGGGGACACCGGGGAGCTGTTTTTT. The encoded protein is CASSTGDTGELFF.

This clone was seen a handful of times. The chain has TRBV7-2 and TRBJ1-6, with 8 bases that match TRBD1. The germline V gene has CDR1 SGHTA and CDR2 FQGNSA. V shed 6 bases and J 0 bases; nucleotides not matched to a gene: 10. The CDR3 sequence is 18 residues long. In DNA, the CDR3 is TGTGCCAGCAGTAGCAGGTTGACAGGGGCCTCCTATAATTCACCCCTCCACTTT. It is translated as CASSSRLTGASYNSPLHF.

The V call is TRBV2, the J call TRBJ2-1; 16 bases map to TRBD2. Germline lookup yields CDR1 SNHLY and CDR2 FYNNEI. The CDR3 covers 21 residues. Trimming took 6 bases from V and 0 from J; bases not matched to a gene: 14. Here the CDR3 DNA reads TGTGCCAGCAGATATACGCGGGGACTAGCGGGAGGGCCCGGCTCCTACAATGAGCAGTTCTTC. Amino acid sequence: CASRYTRGLAGGPGSYNEQFF.

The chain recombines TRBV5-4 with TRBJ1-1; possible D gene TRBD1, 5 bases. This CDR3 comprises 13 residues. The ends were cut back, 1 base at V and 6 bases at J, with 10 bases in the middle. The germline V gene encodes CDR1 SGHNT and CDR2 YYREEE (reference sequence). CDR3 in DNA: TGTGCCAGCAGCTTGCCGGGGGTGGCTGAAGCTTTCTTT. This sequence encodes CASSLPGVAEAFF.

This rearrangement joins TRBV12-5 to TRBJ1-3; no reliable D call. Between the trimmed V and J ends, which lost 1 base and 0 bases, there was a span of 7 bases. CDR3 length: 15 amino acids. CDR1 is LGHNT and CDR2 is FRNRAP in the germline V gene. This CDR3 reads CASGLGLSSGNTIYF. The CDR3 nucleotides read TGTGCTAGTGGTTTGGGTCTGAGCTCTGGAAACACCATATATTTT.

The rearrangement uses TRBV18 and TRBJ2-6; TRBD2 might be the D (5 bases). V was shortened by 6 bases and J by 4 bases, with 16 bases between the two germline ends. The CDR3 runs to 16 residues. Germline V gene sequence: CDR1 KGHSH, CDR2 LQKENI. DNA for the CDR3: TGTGCCAGCTCCCCTCTTCGAGCGGCAGGGGCCAACGTCCTGACTTTC. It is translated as CASSPLRAAGANVLTF.

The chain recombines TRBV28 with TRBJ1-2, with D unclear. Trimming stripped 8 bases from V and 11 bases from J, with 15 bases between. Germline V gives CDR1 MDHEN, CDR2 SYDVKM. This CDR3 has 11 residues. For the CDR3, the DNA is TGTGCCAGCCGGGAAGCAGTCCGATACACCTTC. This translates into CASREAVRYTF.

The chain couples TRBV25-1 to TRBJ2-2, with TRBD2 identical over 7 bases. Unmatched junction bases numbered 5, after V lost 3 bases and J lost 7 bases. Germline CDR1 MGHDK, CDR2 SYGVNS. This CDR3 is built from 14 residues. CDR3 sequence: CASSDWREFGELFF. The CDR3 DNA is TGTGCCAGCAGTGACTGGCGGGAGTTCGGGGAGCTGTTTTTT.

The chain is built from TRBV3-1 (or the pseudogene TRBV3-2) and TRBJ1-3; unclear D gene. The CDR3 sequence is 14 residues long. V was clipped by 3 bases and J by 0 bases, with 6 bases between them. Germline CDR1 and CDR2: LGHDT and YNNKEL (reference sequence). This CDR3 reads CASSQRGSGNTIYF. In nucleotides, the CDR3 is TGTGCCAGCAGCCAGCGGGGCTCTGGAAACACCATATATTTT.

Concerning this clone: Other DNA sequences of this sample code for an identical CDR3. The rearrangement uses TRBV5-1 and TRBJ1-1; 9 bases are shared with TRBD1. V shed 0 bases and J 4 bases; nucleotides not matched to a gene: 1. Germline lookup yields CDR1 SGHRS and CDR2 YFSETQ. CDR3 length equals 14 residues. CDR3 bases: TGCGCCAGCAGCTTGGGACAGGGGGGCACTGAAGCTTTCTTT. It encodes CASSLGQGGTEAFF.

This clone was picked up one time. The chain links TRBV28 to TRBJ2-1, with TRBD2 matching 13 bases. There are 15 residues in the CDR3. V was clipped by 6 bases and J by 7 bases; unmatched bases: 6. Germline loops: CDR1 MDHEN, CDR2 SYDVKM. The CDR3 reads CASSPPGLAGNEQFF. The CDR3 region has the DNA TGTGCCAGCAGCCCTCCGGGACTAGCGGGGAATGAGCAGTTCTTC.

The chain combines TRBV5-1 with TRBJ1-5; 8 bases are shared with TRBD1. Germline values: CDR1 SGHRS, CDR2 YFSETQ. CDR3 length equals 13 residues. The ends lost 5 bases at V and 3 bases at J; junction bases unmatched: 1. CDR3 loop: CASRQGDNQPQHF. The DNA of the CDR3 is TGCGCCAGCAGACAGGGGGACAATCAGCCCCAGCATTTT.

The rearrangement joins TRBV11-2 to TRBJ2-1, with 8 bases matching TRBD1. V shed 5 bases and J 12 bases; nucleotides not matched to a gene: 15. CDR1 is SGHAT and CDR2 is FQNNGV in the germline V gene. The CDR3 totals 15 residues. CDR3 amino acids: CASSRGQGPLEGQFF. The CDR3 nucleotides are TGTGCCAGCAGCCGAGGACAGGGTCCCTTAGAGGGGCAGTTCTTC.